The following is a TCR beta chain sequence with its context. This sample stems from a study of blood T cell repertoires in COVID-19. Study summary: Samples of COVID-19 (acute and convalescent) were obtained from the United States, Italy and Spain. The cDNA or gDNA used as material had been derived from T cells, B-cell-depleted T cells, or PBMCs.

V was cut by 1 base and J by 1 base, with 10 bases left in between. CDR3 length equals 15 residues. Germline CDR1 is KGHSH and CDR2 is LQKENI. Data came from immunoSEQ multiplex PCR; TCRdb stores just in-frame clones and leaves some out. Among about 220,000 clones, about 88% were seen once, and the ten largest hold 1.5% to 2%. Specimen: peripheral blood. This clonotype was sampled from a man between 40 and 49 years old with active or convalescent COVID-19. The chain is built from TRBV18 and TRBJ1-2; D unresolved. The CDR3 nucleotides are TGTGCCAGCTCACCACTTACGGGAAATAACTATGGCTACACCTTC. Its translation: CASSPLTGNNYGYTF.